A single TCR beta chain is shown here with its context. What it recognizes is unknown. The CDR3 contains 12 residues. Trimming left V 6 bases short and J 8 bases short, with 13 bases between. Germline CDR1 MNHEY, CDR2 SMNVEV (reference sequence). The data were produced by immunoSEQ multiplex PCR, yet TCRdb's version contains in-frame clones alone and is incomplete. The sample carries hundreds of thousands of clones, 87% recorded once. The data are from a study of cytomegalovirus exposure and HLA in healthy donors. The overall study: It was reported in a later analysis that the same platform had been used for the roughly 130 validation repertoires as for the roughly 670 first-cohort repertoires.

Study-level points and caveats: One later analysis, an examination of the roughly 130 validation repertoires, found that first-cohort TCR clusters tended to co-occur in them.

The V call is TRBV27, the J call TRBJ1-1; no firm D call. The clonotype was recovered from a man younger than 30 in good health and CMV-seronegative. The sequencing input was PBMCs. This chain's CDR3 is CASSKVKPEAFF. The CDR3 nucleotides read TGTGCCAGCAGCAAAGTGAAGCCCGAAGCTTTCTTT.